The present TCR beta chain was sequenced within a study of identical twins. Findings and caveats of the study: Conclusions were based on cross-sectional statistical analysis, without following the same donors. Possibly, invariant MAIT and iNKT cells partly confounded zero-insertion analyses.

Regarding this clonotype: What it recognizes is unknown.

This CDR3 has 16 amino acids. The V gene end was trimmed by 1 base and the J gene end by 4 bases; junction bases not matched to a gene: 10. Germline CDR1 is SGHRS and CDR2 is YFSETQ. Healthy Caucasians made up all donors. Addition of a universal primer site occurred through template switching, and cDNA carried unique molecular identifiers. In TCRdb, the 5' RACE reads were re-called with MiXCR into one record per CDR3 protein. Counted here are under 450,000 distinct CDR3 sequences, 15% to 20% occurring once; the ten biggest clones make up roughly 12%. The sample comprised naive T cells sorted from blood. The origin of this receptor is a man aged 45-65 years in good health. This chain links TRBV5-1 with TRBJ2-7; the match to TRBD2 covers 8 bases. The CDR3, as DNA: TGCGCCAGCAGCTTGACGGGAGCGGGAGAAGGTTACGAGCAGTACTTC. Protein: CASSLTGAGEGYEQYF.